One sample yielded the 16 T cell receptor beta chains listed below, sequenced in a study of shared clonotypes between healthy human individuals. Profiled with immunoSEQ multiplex PCR; TCRdb holds only in-frame clones, not every one. The table records under 600,000 clones, around 81% of them present only once. The specimen was PBMCs. These receptors were obtained from a woman aged 40 to 50 in good health. Some clones in this sample may be carry-over from other donors' samples.

The chain recombines TRBV4-2 with TRBJ1-6, with 8 bases identical to TRBD1. Per germline, CDR1 LGHNA and CDR2 YNFKEQ. With 2 bases clipped from V and 7 bases from J, the junction kept 7 bases outside the gene matches. This CDR3 contains 16 residues. Here the CDR3 DNA reads TGTGCCAGCAGCCAAAGAAAGGACAGGGTAAATTCACCCCTCCACTTT. It is translated as CASSQRKDRVNSPLHF.

DNA for the CDR3: TGTGCCAGCAGCGATGGACTAGCGGGAGGGGAGACCCAGTACTTC. Encoded protein: CASSDGLAGGETQYF. The rearrangement links TRBV13 to TRBJ2-5; 15 bases are a match to TRBD2. The CDR3 consists of 15 residues. Germline V CDR1 and CDR2: PRHDT, FYEKMQ (reference sequence). V was clipped by 5 bases and J by 5 bases; unmatched bases: 3.

V gene TRBV12-2 combines with J gene TRBJ2-2; the listed D gene, TRBD1, was not tested against the DNA. TRBV12-2 is classified as a pseudogene. The CDR3 is 17 residues long. CDR3 sequence (DNA): TGTGCAAGTCGCTCGCCTCGGGCAGGGGCGAACACCGGGGAGCTGTTTTTT. Residues: CASRSPRAGANTGELFF.

Many counts were recorded for this clone. The CDR3 loop is CASSSTGTAREAQYF. In nucleotides, the CDR3 is TGTGCCAGCAGCTCTACCGGGACAGCAAGAGAAGCCCAGTACTTC. The chain uses TRBV9 and TRBJ2-5, with 7 bases fitting TRBD1. V shed 4 bases, J shed 9 bases, and the junction held 15 bases outside the gene matches. CDR3 length equals 15 residues. Germline CDR1 and CDR2: SGDLS and YYNGEE.

This chain joins TRBV29-1 and TRBJ2-3, with 13 bases aligning to TRBD2. V shed 3 bases and J 4 bases; nucleotides not matched to a gene: 4. CDR1 and CDR2 (germline): SQVTM, ANQGSEA. The CDR3 is 15 residues long. The CDR3 reads CSVERTSGSPDTQYF. The CDR3 DNA sequence: TGCAGCGTTGAGAGGACTAGCGGGAGCCCAGATACGCAGTATTTT.

The chain links TRBV29-1 to TRBJ1-1; 7 bases are a match to TRBD1. In germline, CDR1 is SQVTM, CDR2 ANQGSEA. V gave up 7 bases and J gave up 3 bases; unmatched junction bases: 5. This CDR3 comprises 12 residues. Written as DNA, the CDR3 is TGCAGCGCCTTCGACAGGGACACTGAAGCTTTCTTT. It specifies CSAFDRDTEAFF.

The CDR3 here is CASSVPQGMGEKLFF. Written as DNA, the CDR3 is TGTGCCAGCAGTGTCCCACAGGGAATGGGTGAAAAACTGTTTTTT. J is TRBJ1-4 and V is TRBV6-1; D possibly corresponds to TRBD1 (6 bases). V lost 4 bases to trimming and J lost 7 bases, with 16 bases between them. The germline CDR1 and CDR2 sequences are MNHNS and SASEGT. The CDR3 totals 15 residues.

The rearrangement joins TRBV10-1 to TRBJ2-7, with a tentative D call TRBD2 (5 bases). Between the trimmed V and J ends, which lost 3 bases and 3 bases, there was a span of 6 bases. Germline CDR1 is WNHNN and CDR2 is SYGVQD (reference sequence). The length of the CDR3 is 12 residues. CDR3 protein: CASSEGGYEQYF. As DNA, the CDR3 is TGCGCCAGCAGTGAAGGAGGCTACGAGCAGTACTTC.

The rearrangement uses TRBV5-1 and TRBJ2-5, with TRBD2 as a possible D gene (5 bases). The CDR3 loop spans 15 amino acids. The V and J ends lost 4 bases and 7 bases respectively, with 20 bases between them. Germline values: CDR1 SGHRS, CDR2 YFSETQ. CDR3 sequence reads: CASSPTGVLGRTQYF. In nucleotides, the CDR3 is TGCGCCAGCAGCCCCACCGGGGTACTAGGGAGGACCCAGTACTTC. Supplemented by reference TRBV5-1 and TRBJ2-5, the full variable domain reads KAGVTQTPRYLIKTRGQQVTLSCSPISGHRSVSWYQQTPGQGLQFLFEYFSETQRNKGNFPGRFSGRQFSNSRSEMNVSTLELGDSALYLCASSPTGVLGRTQYFGPGTRLLVL.

V usage is TRBV5-1 and J usage is TRBJ2-3; D may be TRBD2 (6 bases). V gave up 2 bases and J gave up 4 bases, with 11 bases separating them. The V gene's germline CDR1 is SGHRS and CDR2 YFSETQ. There are 14 residues in the CDR3. DNA for the CDR3: TGCGCCAGCAGCTTCTCGGGGGAGGCAGATACGCAGTATTTT. Encoded protein: CASSFSGEADTQYF.

The chain couples TRBV6-5 to TRBJ2-7; D is possibly TRBD1 (5 bases). The CDR3 is 13 amino acids. CDR1 is MNHEY, CDR2 SVGAGI, per germline. V was cut by 8 bases and J by 6 bases, with 17 bases left in between. The CDR3 reads CASLGAAYGEQYF. The CDR3 nucleotides read TGTGCCAGCCTTGGGGCGGCCTACGGCGAGCAGTACTTC.

The V gene is TRBV5-1, the J gene TRBJ2-7; possibly TRBD1 for D (6 bases). The CDR3 is made up of 15 amino acids. CDR1 and CDR2 (germline): SGHRS, YFSETQ. Trimming removed 1 base at V and 0 bases at J, with 11 bases between. CDR3 sequence (DNA): TGCGCCAGCAGCTTGTCAGGGGCCAACTCCTACGAGCAGTACTTC. Translating gives CASSLSGANSYEQYF. Filled out from reference TRBV5-1 and TRBJ2-7, the complete variable domain reads KAGVTQTPRYLIKTRGQQVTLSCSPISGHRSVSWYQQTPGQGLQFLFEYFSETQRNKGNFPGRFSGRQFSNSRSEMNVSTLELGDSALYLCASSLSGANSYEQYFGPGTRLTVT.

This chain uses TRBV19 with TRBJ1-1; 7 nucleotides agree with TRBD1. Germline V CDR1 and CDR2: LNHDA, SQIVND (reference sequence). This CDR3 is 15 amino acids long. The V and J ends lost 6 bases and 2 bases, in that order; junction bases with no gene match: 9. CDR3 region: CASSFRQGRNTEAFF. The CDR3 nucleotides are TGTGCCAGTAGCTTCAGACAGGGTAGAAACACTGAAGCTTTCTTT.

The chain couples TRBV5-6 to TRBJ1-5; D is unresolved. The germline V gene has CDR1 SGHDT and CDR2 YYEEEE. Trimming stripped 1 base from V and 2 bases from J, with 4 bases between. The CDR3 extends over 13 amino acids. The CDR3 region is CASSLMGNQPQHF. The CDR3 DNA reads as TGTGCCAGCAGCTTGATGGGCAATCAGCCCCAGCATTTT.

The V and J genes are TRBV9 and TRBJ2-3; 10 nucleotides agree with TRBD2. Losses at the gene ends were 4 bases for V and 4 bases for J; bases not matched to a gene: 6. Per germline, CDR1 SGDLS and CDR2 YYNGEE. The CDR3 covers 15 residues. The CDR3 protein is CASSHSGRAPDTQYF. As DNA, the CDR3 is TGTGCCAGCAGCCACAGCGGGAGGGCCCCAGATACGCAGTATTTT.

Comment on this clone: With a far larger clone one base away, a read error is the likely cause. This chain links TRBV29-1 with TRBJ2-7; D may correspond to TRBD1 or TRBD2 (5 bases each). Trimming shortened V by 7 bases and J by 6 bases, and 16 bases separated the two germline ends. The CDR3 spans 12 residues. Looked up from germline, CDR1 is SQVTM and CDR2 is ANQGSEA. CDR3 amino acids: CSGRDGACEQYF. The CDR3 DNA follows: TGCAGCGGCCGGGACGGAGCCTGCGAGCAGTACTTC.